Each of the 27 T cell receptor beta chains below was sequenced from the same sample in a study of cytomegalovirus exposure and HLA in healthy donors. The primer mix had 60 Vbeta and 13 Jbeta primers. Clones were sequenced by immunoSEQ multiplex PCR, and TCRdb holds only the in-frame ones, with some missing. The sample includes roughly 63,000 clones, approximately 71% seen only once; the top ten take around a quarter. Material: PBMCs. These receptors originate from a man between 50 and 59 years old in good health and CMV-seropositive.

CDR3 sequence: CSVGATGFNEQFF. The DNA of the CDR3 is TGCAGCGTTGGGGCTACGGGGTTCAATGAGCAGTTCTTC. V and J are TRBV29-1 and TRBJ2-1; D is perhaps TRBD2 (5 bases). V lost 4 bases and J 6 bases, leaving 13 bases between the germline ends. The CDR3 contains 13 residues. Germline values: CDR1 SQVTM, CDR2 ANQGSEA.

The V and J genes are TRBV9 and TRBJ2-5, with a tentative D call TRBD2 (5 bases). Per germline, CDR1 SGDLS and CDR2 YYNGEE. V lost 1 base, J lost 4 bases, and 11 bases lay in between. This CDR3 spans 14 amino acids. This CDR3 reads CASSVFSSPETQYF. The CDR3 region has the DNA TGTGCCAGCAGCGTATTCTCTAGCCCAGAGACCCAGTACTTC.

The chain combines TRBV29-1 with TRBJ1-2, with 10 bases fitting TRBD1. Germline V gene lookup returns CDR1 SQVTM and CDR2 ANQGSEA. After removal of 4 bases from V and 4 bases from J, the junction contained 6 bases not matched to a gene. CDR3 length equals 14 residues. The CDR3 loop is CSVGNRTGGYGYTF. The CDR3, as DNA: TGCAGCGTTGGAAACCGGACAGGGGGCTATGGCTACACCTTC.

This rearrangement joins TRBV27 to TRBJ2-7; D might be TRBD2 (5 bases). The CDR3 spans 18 residues. Per germline, CDR1 MNHEY and CDR2 SMNVEV (reference sequence). The ends were cut back, 4 bases at V and 5 bases at J, with 27 bases in the middle. The CDR3 loop is CASSSNGIRLGSFNEQYF. The CDR3 DNA is TGTGCCAGCAGTTCTAACGGGATACGCCTCGGTTCTTTCAACGAGCAGTACTTC.

The CDR3 coding sequence is TGTGCCAGCAGCCGATACGGGACATCCTACGAGCAGTACTTC. The encoded protein is CASSRYGTSYEQYF. The chain has TRBV7-6 and TRBJ2-7, with TRBD1 as a possible D gene (6 bases). This CDR3 has 14 amino acids. Germline V lookup: CDR1 SGHVS, CDR2 FNYEAQ. The germline V and J ends were trimmed by 5 bases and 1 base, with 12 bases remaining between them. Variable domain in full (rest from reference TRBV7-6 and TRBJ2-7): GAGVSQSPRYKVTKRGQDVALRCDPISGHVSLYWYRQALGQGPEFLTYFNYEAQQDKSGLPNDRFSAERPEGSISTLTIQRTEQRDSAMYRCASSRYGTSYEQYFGPGTRLTVT.

The sample holds one count of this clone. The chain couples TRBV9 to TRBJ2-1, with TRBD2 matching 11 bases. The germline CDR1 and CDR2 sequences are SGDLS and YYNGEE. The CDR3 covers 19 residues. V gave up 0 bases and J gave up 0 bases; unmatched junction bases: 8. The CDR3 region has the DNA TGTGCCAGCAGCGTAGGAATAGCGGGGGGGATAAACTCCTACAATGAGCAGTTCTTC. As protein: CASSVGIAGGINSYNEQFF.

The gene calls are TRBV6-6 and TRBJ2-7; D is undetermined. The length of the CDR3 is 14 residues. CDR1 is MNHNY, CDR2 SVGAGI, per germline (reference sequence). Deletions cut 3 bases from V and 0 bases from J, with 9 bases between. Written as DNA, the CDR3 is TGTGCCAGCAGTTATAGACTGAGCTCCTACGAGCAGTACTTC. Amino acid sequence: CASSYRLSSYEQYF.

This clone was seen a few times. This sequence joins TRBV7-8 and TRBJ1-6, with D possibly being TRBD1 (5 bases). Trimming stripped 2 bases from V and 10 bases from J, with 15 bases between. Looked up from germline, CDR1 is SGHVS and CDR2 is FQNEAQ. There are 15 residues in the CDR3. Here the CDR3 DNA reads TGTGCCAGCAGCTTATTTGCAGGGTCTGGATCACCCCTCCACTTT. Its translation: CASSLFAGSGSPLHF. Full variable domain (rest looked up from reference TRBV7-8 and TRBJ1-6): GAGVSQSPRYKVAKRGQDVALRCDPISGHVSLFWYQQALGQGPEFLTYFQNEAQLDKSGLPSDRFFAERPEGSVSTLKIQRTQQEDSAVYLCASSLFAGSGSPLHFGNGTRLTVT.

This chain uses TRBV5-1 with TRBJ2-7; 10 positions agree with TRBD1. The trim removed 3 bases at V and 5 bases at J, leaving 5 bases unmatched. Germline V CDR1 and CDR2: SGHRS, YFSETQ. CDR3 size: 14 residues. The CDR3 protein is CASSWTGGPDEQYF. The CDR3, as DNA: TGCGCCAGCAGCTGGACAGGGGGGCCCGACGAGCAGTACTTC.

This chain links TRBV5-6 with TRBJ1-5, with D possibly TRBD1 on 5 matching bases. V was pared by 3 bases and J by 0 bases, with 16 bases between. CDR3 length equals 17 residues. The germline gives CDR1 SGHDT, CDR2 YYEEEE. The CDR3 DNA sequence: TGTGCCAGCAGCTCGGGCCTGGGGGGGAATAGCAATCAGCCCCAGCATTTT. Its protein is CASSSGLGGNSNQPQHF. Looking up the rest from reference TRBV5-6 and TRBJ1-5 gives the full variable domain: DAGVTQSPTHLIKTRGQQVTLRCSPKSGHDTVSWYQQALGQGPQFIFQYYEEEERQRGNFPDRFSGHQFPNYSSELNVNALLLGDSALYLCASSSGLGGNSNQPQHFGDGTRLSIL.

V is TRBV7-8 and J is TRBJ2-7, with D unclear. Germline V gene sequence: CDR1 SGHVS, CDR2 FQNEAQ. The CDR3 is made up of 12 amino acids. The V gene lost 1 base and the J gene lost 6 bases, with 7 bases spanning the gap. The CDR3 spells CASSLERFEQYF. The CDR3, as DNA: TGTGCCAGCAGCTTAGAGAGATTCGAGCAGTACTTC.

This clone has only a few counts. This chain links TRBV18 with TRBJ2-3; tentative D call: TRBD1 (7 bases). This CDR3 has 15 amino acids. Deletions cut 1 base from V and 5 bases from J, with 13 bases between. Per the germline V gene, CDR1 is KGHSH and CDR2 is LQKENI. The CDR3 nucleotides read TGTGCCAGCTCACCACTGCACAGGGGAGGAGATACGCAGTATTTT. Translation gives CASSPLHRGGDTQYF.

The J gene is TRBJ2-1, the V gene TRBV6-5; 9 nucleotides align to TRBD2. Germline CDR1 and CDR2: MNHEY and SVGAGI. The ends lost 2 bases at V and 8 bases at J; junction bases unmatched: 10. The CDR3 contains 16 residues. In DNA form, the CDR3 reads TGTGCCAGCAGTTACAGGGGGCGGGAGGGGGACCATGAGCAGTTCTTC. Protein sequence: CASSYRGREGDHEQFF.

The chain couples TRBV5-1 to TRBJ2-1, with 7 bases fitting TRBD2. V shed 4 bases and J 10 bases; nucleotides not matched to a gene: 8. Germline V CDR1 and CDR2: SGHRS, YFSETQ. The CDR3 consists of 13 residues. CDR3 nucleotide sequence: TGCGCCAGCAGCCCTTGGGGGGAGGGCGAGCAGTTCTTC. This encodes CASSPWGEGEQFF.

This chain links TRBV30 with TRBJ2-4; 7 bases agree with TRBD1. The CDR3 loop spans 11 amino acids. V was clipped by 4 bases and J by 8 bases; unmatched bases: 2. The germline V gene has CDR1 GTSNPN and CDR2 SVGIG (reference sequence). The CDR3 DNA reads as TGTGCCTGGACAGGGGGTTACATTCAGTACTTC. Protein product: CAWTGGYIQYF.

J is TRBJ2-2 and V is TRBV7-9; TRBD1 agrees at 7 bases. The length of the CDR3 is 18 residues. The germline CDR1 and CDR2 sequences are SEHNR and FQNEAQ (reference sequence). V was clipped by 7 bases and J by 5 bases; unmatched bases: 19. The CDR3 is CASNPDRNSLKATGELFF. Here the CDR3 DNA reads TGTGCCAGCAACCCGGACAGGAATTCTCTTAAGGCAACCGGGGAGCTGTTTTTT.

CDR3 loop: CASSLEKGSYEQYF. The CDR3, as DNA: TGTGCCAGCAGCTTAGAAAAGGGGTCCTACGAGCAGTACTTC. The J gene is TRBJ2-7, the V gene TRBV7-8; tentatively, D is TRBD1 (5 bases). Trimming shortened V by 1 base and J by 1 base, and 8 bases separated the two germline ends. The germline V gene has CDR1 SGHVS and CDR2 FQNEAQ. The CDR3 is made up of 14 amino acids.

This clone came up once. J is TRBJ2-7 and V is TRBV27, with D tentatively TRBD1 (6 bases). Per germline, CDR1 MNHEY and CDR2 SMNVEV (reference sequence). The CDR3 is 14 amino acids. Between the trimmed V and J ends, which lost 6 bases and 0 bases, there was a span of 12 bases. The CDR3 loop reads CASSWTASSYEQYF. Written as DNA, the CDR3 is TGTGCCAGCAGCTGGACAGCGAGCTCCTACGAGCAGTACTTC.

The chain employs TRBV15 and TRBJ2-1; 8 nucleotides match TRBD2. This CDR3 is 18 amino acids long. The V segment lost 3 bases and the J segment 9 bases; nucleotides outside the gene matches: 19. The V gene's germline CDR1 is LNHNV and CDR2 YYDKDF (reference sequence). Written as DNA, the CDR3 is TGTGCCACCAGCAGCCCCCTCGGCCCGGGAGGGCGGCGTGTTGAGCAGTTCTTC. As protein: CATSSPLGPGGRRVEQFF.

V gene TRBV29-1 combines with J gene TRBJ1-2; 9 bases fit TRBD1. The CDR3 covers 15 residues. The trim removed 6 bases at V and 2 bases at J, leaving 10 bases unmatched. Germline assignment: CDR1 SQVTM and CDR2 ANQGSEA. The CDR3, as DNA: TGCAGCGTCCCGGGACAGGGATATCGCAACTATGGCTACACCTTC. It encodes CSVPGQGYRNYGYTF.

Concerning this clone itself: Different DNA sequences within this sample yield the same CDR3. The chain couples TRBV9 to TRBJ2-7, with TRBD1 matching 8 bases. V dropped 1 base and J dropped 2; count of bases not matched to a gene: 5. Germline V gene data show CDR1 as SGDLS and CDR2 as YYNGEE. The CDR3 loop spans 15 amino acids. The DNA for the CDR3 is TGTGCCAGCAGCGTATCCGGGACAGGCGCCTACGAGCAGTACTTC. Residues: CASSVSGTGAYEQYF.

The rearrangement links TRBV7-2 to TRBJ2-3, with 8 bases that match TRBD1. Germline V gives CDR1 SGHTA, CDR2 FQGNSA. The CDR3 is made up of 18 amino acids. V lost 1 base and J lost 2; bases outside the gene matches: 11. CDR3 DNA: TGTGCCAGCAGCTTAGTGTGGGGCAGGGGGCCATCCACAGATACGCAGTATTTT. This codes for CASSLVWGRGPSTDTQYF.

This clone was counted only a few times. The V call is TRBV6-5, the J call TRBJ1-1; a possible D gene is TRBD1 (6 bases). Germline V gene lookup returns CDR1 MNHEY and CDR2 SVGAGI. V lost 2 bases, J lost 5 bases, and 18 bases lay in between. CDR3 length equals 16 residues. CDR3 residues: CASSYNGGLMITEAFF. CDR3 DNA: TGTGCCAGCAGTTACAACGGGGGGCTAATGATTACTGAAGCTTTCTTT.

This clone was detected only a few times. This likely stems from a read error, as it lies one base from a far larger clone. The chain carries TRBV5-1 and TRBJ2-7; D remains unclear. The CDR3 has 17 amino acids. The germline gives CDR1 SGHRS, CDR2 YFSETQ. The CDR3 bases are TGCGTCAGCAGCTTGTTCCCGAACACAATTCCGTCCTACGAGCAGTACTTC. This codes for CVSSLFPNTIPSYEQYF.

To note about this clone: One end of the junction fails to match germline, which may point to a read error. The V and J genes are TRBV5-4 and TRBJ1-3; D unclear. This CDR3 has 14 amino acids. The germline V gene encodes CDR1 SGHNT and CDR2 YYREEE (reference sequence). CDR3 protein: CASRLEFGENTIYF. The CDR3 DNA sequence: TGTGCCAGCAGATTGGAATTCGGGGAAAACACCATATATTTT.

V and J are TRBV5-4 and TRBJ2-1; 8 bases align to TRBD2. The CDR3 spans 18 residues. Germline V gene data show CDR1 as SGHNT and CDR2 as YYREEE (reference sequence). V was pared by 1 base and J by 0 bases, with 9 bases of the junction left unmatched. CDR3 loop: CASSLPVAGSSSYNEQFF. For the CDR3, the DNA is TGTGCCAGCAGCTTGCCAGTAGCGGGATCCAGCTCCTACAATGAGCAGTTCTTC.

This chain connects TRBV14 to TRBJ2-3; TRBD2 agrees at 7 bases. CDR1 and CDR2 (germline): SGHDN, FVKESK. Losses at the gene ends were 2 bases for V and 1 base for J; bases not matched to a gene: 6. This CDR3 contains 16 residues. CDR3 sequence reads: CASSQWEGIGTDTQYF. The CDR3 nucleotides are TGTGCCAGCAGCCAATGGGAGGGGATAGGCACAGATACGCAGTATTTT.